These 11 T cell receptor beta chains were sequenced from one sample in a study of CD8 T cells in ankylosing spondylitis. TCRdb re-called the 5' RACE reads through MiXCR, storing one row per CDR3 protein. The sample contains some 46,000 distinct CDR3 sequences, 8% to 13% of which appear only once. Specimen: blood, either unsorted or a sorted T cell fraction (not recorded which). These receptors were taken from a male donor with ankylosing spondylitis or in good health (not recorded which).

This clonotype was counted ten times or more. The J gene is TRBJ1-2, the V gene TRBV6-1; D is ambiguous. CDR3 size: 13 residues. CDR1 is MNHNS, CDR2 SASEGT, per germline. V shed 6 bases and J shed 4 bases, with 12 bases lying between them. This CDR3 reads CASSSNGVYGYTF. The CDR3 DNA sequence: TGTGCCAGCAGCAGCAATGGGGTCTATGGCTACACCTTC.

This clonotype was counted ten times or more. The chain carries TRBV4-1 and TRBJ2-3, with unresolved D. The V and J ends lost 1 base and 6 bases respectively, with 11 bases between them. CDR1 is MGHRA, CDR2 YSYEKL, per germline. The CDR3 runs 14 residues. The CDR3 loop is CASSQGPTGDTQYF. The CDR3 coding sequence is TGCGCCAGCAGCCAAGGTCCGACCGGCGATACGCAGTATTTT.

This clonotype has at least ten counts. This chain joins TRBV6-1 and TRBJ2-2, with D uncertain. This CDR3 spans 13 amino acids. Looked up from germline, CDR1 is MNHNS and CDR2 is SASEGT. V was trimmed by 7 bases and J by 5 bases, leaving 11 bases between them. For the CDR3, the DNA is TGTGCCAGCACGAGAAGTCGGACCGGGGAGCTGTTTTTT. Translated, it gives CASTRSRTGELFF.

This clonotype has at least ten counts. The chain recombines TRBV20-1 with TRBJ1-6; no firm D call. CDR3 length: 16 residues. Trimming left V 0 bases short and J 9 bases short, with 18 bases between. The germline gives CDR1 DFQATT, CDR2 SNEGSKA (reference sequence). DNA for the CDR3: TGCAGTGCTAGAGACGCCTCCGTTGGGGAAGGTTCACCCCTCCACTTT. Translated, it gives CSARDASVGEGSPLHF.

Turning to this clonotype: At one of its ends the junction is not consistent with the germline gene, which may arise from a read error. The gene calls are TRBV7-2 and TRBJ1-2; the D gene is possibly TRBD1 (5 bases). CDR1 is SGHTA and CDR2 is FQGNSA in the germline V gene. The CDR3 consists of 13 residues. DNA of the CDR3: TGTGCCAGCAGCACCGCTAGGACATTGGCCAATACATTC. Amino acids: CASSTARTLANTF.

At least ten counts were recorded for this clonotype. This rearrangement joins TRBV10-3 to TRBJ2-6; TRBD1 might be the D (5 bases). The CDR3 runs 16 residues. The germline V gene encodes CDR1 ENHRY and CDR2 SYGVKD. Trimming removed 6 bases from V and 2 bases from J, with 14 bases in between. The CDR3 region has the DNA TGTGCCATCAGCCAAGCCCAGGGAACTGGGGCCAACGTCCTGACTTTC. Translated: CAISQAQGTGANVLTF.

This clonotype was detected ten times or more. The J gene is TRBJ2-7, the V gene TRBV28, with D maybe TRBD1 (5 bases). V lost 7 bases to trimming and J lost 3 bases, with 10 bases between them. The CDR3 length is 12 residues. Germline V gene sequence: CDR1 MDHEN, CDR2 SYDVKM. The CDR3 reads CASKAGHYEQYF. In DNA form, the CDR3 reads TGTGCCAGCAAGGCAGGGCACTACGAGCAGTACTTC.

This clonotype was counted at least ten times. The rearrangement uses TRBV12-3 or TRBV12-4 and TRBJ1-1; no clear D. The CDR3 is made up of 11 amino acids. The V and J ends lost 6 bases and 6 bases respectively, with 8 bases between them. The DNA of the CDR3 is TGTGCCAGCAGAGCCTTAGCTGAAGCTTTCTTT. Translating gives CASRALAEAFF.

There are many counts of this clonotype. CDR3 in amino acids: CATSSSRGSTDTQYF. In nucleotides, the CDR3 is TGTGCCACCAGCAGTTCTCGGGGGAGCACAGATACGCAGTATTTT. The J gene is TRBJ2-3, the V gene TRBV15; D is possibly TRBD2 (6 bases). Trimming stripped 3 bases from V and 0 bases from J, with 10 bases between. In germline, CDR1 is LNHNV, CDR2 YYDKDF (reference sequence). This CDR3 contains 15 residues.

In its sample, this clonotype was seen many times. This sequence joins TRBV19 and TRBJ2-1; D assignment may be TRBD1 or TRBD2 (5 bases each). The CDR3 is 12 residues long. In germline, CDR1 is LNHDA, CDR2 SQIVND (reference sequence). The V gene lost 6 bases and the J gene lost 6 bases, with 9 bases spanning the gap. The chain's CDR3 is CASRPRGNEQFF. CDR3 in DNA: TGTGCCAGTAGACCGAGGGGCAATGAGCAGTTCTTC.

This clonotype was observed a few times. The genes are TRBV27 and TRBJ2-1, with TRBD2 matching 13 bases. The CDR3 consists of 15 residues. CDR1 and CDR2 from the germline V gene are MNHEY and SMNVEV (reference sequence). Unmatched junction bases numbered 3, after V lost 6 bases and J lost 4 bases. The CDR3 sequence: CASSRTSGSYNEQFF. DNA of the CDR3: TGTGCCAGCAGCCGGACTAGCGGGAGTTACAATGAGCAGTTCTTC.